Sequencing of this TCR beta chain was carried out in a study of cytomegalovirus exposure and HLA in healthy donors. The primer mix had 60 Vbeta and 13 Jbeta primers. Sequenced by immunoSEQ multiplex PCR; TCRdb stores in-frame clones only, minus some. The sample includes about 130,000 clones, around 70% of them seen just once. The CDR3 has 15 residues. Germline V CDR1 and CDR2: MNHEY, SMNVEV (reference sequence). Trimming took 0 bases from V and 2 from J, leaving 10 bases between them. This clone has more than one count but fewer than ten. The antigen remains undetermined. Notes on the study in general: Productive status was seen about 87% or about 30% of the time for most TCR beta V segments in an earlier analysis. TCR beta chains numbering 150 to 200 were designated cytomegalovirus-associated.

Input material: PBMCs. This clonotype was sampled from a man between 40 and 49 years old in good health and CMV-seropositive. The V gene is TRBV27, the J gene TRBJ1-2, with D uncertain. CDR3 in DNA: TGTGCCAGCAGTTTATCTCGGGGAGGAAACTATGGCTACACCTTC. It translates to CASSLSRGGNYGYTF.